Listed here is a single TCR beta chain. The antigen is undetermined. The data originate from a study of cytomegalovirus exposure and HLA in healthy donors. The germline CDR1 and CDR2 sequences are SGHTA and FQGNSA. Germline trimming cut 6 bases from V and 6 bases from J; bases unmatched to any gene: 7. The CDR3 runs 13 residues. The PCR used 60 Vbeta and 13 Jbeta primers. In the authors' workflow: Per a later analysis, the number of unique TCR beta chains was approximately 80 million, of which about 11 million were shared. The method was immunoSEQ multiplex PCR; TCRdb's version includes in-frame clones alone and lacks a portion of them. The DNA was the basis for D and trimming; V, J and clone size are from that table. The sample holds some 97,000 clones, around 76% seen once. Points from the study as a whole: A later analysis found most CMV-associated TCR beta chains apparently HLA-restricted. A list of more than 150 TCR beta chains associated with cytomegalovirus was given.

This chain links TRBV7-2 with TRBJ1-2; 7 bases are a match to TRBD1. Sequencing was carried out using PBMCs. The clonotype was recovered from a woman aged 45-65 years in good health and CMV-seropositive. CDR3 sequence (DNA): TGTGCCAGCAGGCTCCAGGGGGATCATGGCTACACCTTC. Amino acid sequence: CASRLQGDHGYTF.